Sequencing of this T cell receptor (beta chain) was carried out in a study of a mutant IDH1 vaccine in newly diagnosed glioma. Broader study findings: Vaccination induced immune responses in 85% to 95% of patients.

Germline trimming cut 4 bases from V and 4 bases from J; bases unmatched to any gene: 12. The CDR3 length is 19 residues. Germline V lookup: CDR1 MGHRA, CDR2 YSYEKL. Concerning this clone itself: Its antigen remains unknown.

Profiled with immunoSEQ multiplex PCR; TCRdb holds only in-frame clones, not every one. The sample contains about 26,000 clones, 65% to 85% of which appear only once. Described time point: week 5, during vaccination. With topical imiquimod, each dose of the vaccine consisted of 300 ug of mutant IDH1 20-mer peptide. The chain is built from TRBV4-1 and TRBJ2-3, with 15 bases fitting TRBD2. The TCR sequence derives from a man aged 40-55 years with glioma. Some clones in this sample may be carry-over from other donors' samples. The sequenced sample was PBMCs, obtained from a glioma patient whose treatment included an IDH1 peptide vaccine. The CDR3 region has the DNA TGCGCCAGCAGCCTGTTTGGGACTAGCGGGAGGTCACGGGCAGATACGCAGTATTTT. Translation: CASSLFGTSGRSRADTQYF.